The rows below give T cell receptor beta chains drawn from one sample of a study of control samples from healthy donors and cancer patients. Here immunoSEQ multiplex PCR was the method, and the copy in TCRdb shows in-frame clones only, minus some. The sample holds tens of thousands of clones, around 92% seen once. The material sequenced was blood. These receptors came from a young man in good health. The CDR3 runs from the conserved cysteine through the conserved F or W. The D gene is left open where the match is weak. The size of a clone is reported for some rows only, either as once, few or many, or as a class for expanded clones.

TRBJ1-1 | . | . | 14 | TRBV14 | TGTGCCAGCAGCCAGCGTGTTTTGAACACTGAAGCTTTCTTT | CASSQRVLNTEAFF
TRBJ1-2 | . | . | 13 | TRBV27 | TGTGCCAGCAGACCCTCAGGGGTTAGGGGCTACACCTTC | CASRPSGVRGYTF
TRBJ1-5 | . | . | 15 | TRBV6-2/TRBV6-3 | TGTGCCAGCAGTTACGCGGCGGGAAGCAATCAGCCCCAGCATTTT | CASSYAAGSNQPQHF
TRBJ2-7 | . | TRBD2 | 15 | TRBV4-1 | TGCGCCAGCAGCCAAGGGACTAGCGGGCTCTACGAGCAGTACTTC | CASSQGTSGLYEQYF
TRBJ2-1 | . | TRBD2 | 14 | TRBV10-3 | TGTGCCATCAGTGGAAGGGGAGGGTTTAATGAGCAGTTCTTC | CAISGRGGFNEQFF
TRBJ2-1 | . | TRBD2 | 14 | TRBV5-6 | TGTGCCAGCAGCTTGTACGGGGGGGACAATGAGCAGTTCTTC | CASSLYGGDNEQFF
TRBJ1-1 | . | TRBD1 | 15 | TRBV24-1 | TGTGCCACCAGTGGGGCAGGGGGCGAAAGTACTGAAGCTTTCTTT | CATSGAGGESTEAFF
TRBJ2-5 | . | . | 14 | TRBV19 | TGTGCCAGTAGTATTGGAAGCGGAGGGGAGACCCAGTACTTC | CASSIGSGGETQYF
TRBJ2-5 | . | . | 13 | TRBV2 | TGTGCCAGCAGTTTACAGGGACAAGAGACCCAGTACTTC | CASSLQGQETQYF
TRBJ1-2 | . | . | 14 | TRBV15 | TGTGCCACCAGCTATCGGACAGCTAACTATGGCTACACCTTC | CATSYRTANYGYTF
TRBJ2-3 | once | . | 16 | TRBV13 | TGTGCCAGCAGCTCCGGCAACTACCCTAGCACAGATACGCAGTATTTT | CASSSGNYPSTDTQYF
TRBJ2-6 | . | . | 14 | TRBV5-1 | TGCGCCAGCAGCCCCACCCCTGGGGCCAACGTCCTGACTTTC | CASSPTPGANVLTF
TRBJ2-6 | . | TRBD1 | 16 | TRBV25-1 | TGTGCCAGCAGCGACAGGGGAACCTCTGGGGCCAACGTCCTGACTTTC | CASSDRGTSGANVLTF
TRBJ1-1 | . | TRBD1 | 13 | TRBV19 | TGTGCCAATAGTACGGACAGGGACACTGAAGCTTTCTTT | CANSTDRDTEAFF
TRBJ2-1 | . | . | 13 | TRBV12-3/TRBV12-4 | TGTGCCAGCAGTTTGCCAGGGGACAATGAGCAGTTCTTC | CASSLPGDNEQFF
TRBJ1-6 | . | . | 16 | TRBV4-2 | TGTGCCAGCAGCCAAGACGAAGGGAACTCTAATTCACCCCTCCACTTT | CASSQDEGNSNSPLHF
TRBJ1-4 | . | . | 17 | TRBV16 | TGTGCCAGCAGCCCTCGGGGGACCCTTGGAACTAATGAAAAACTGTTTTTT | CASSPRGTLGTNEKLFF
TRBJ2-1 | . | . | 12 | TRBV7-2 | TGTGCCAGCAGTCATGACATGAATGAGCAGTTCTTC | CASSHDMNEQFF
TRBJ1-4 | . | . | 15 | TRBV5-4 | TGTGCCAGCAGCTCGGCGGCCCCCACTAATGAAAAACTGTTTTTT | CASSSAAPTNEKLFF
TRBJ1-4 | . | . | 10 | TRBV30 | TGTAGGTCCCGAAACGAAAAACTGTTTTTT | CRSRNEKLFF
TRBJ2-3 | . | TRBD2 | 15 | TRBV7-8 | TGTGCCAGCAGCGTCCGGGAGGGGCTCACAGATACGCAGTATTTT | CASSVREGLTDTQYF
TRBJ1-6 | . | TRBD1 | 18 | TRBV28 | TGTGCCAGCAGAACTGACAGGGCCAGTAGGTCCTATAATTCACCCCTCCACTTT | CASRTDRASRSYNSPLHF
TRBJ2-7 | . | . | 14 | TRBV4-1 | TGCGCCAGCAGCCAAGGAGTGCAGTCCCACGAGCAGTACTTC | CASSQGVQSHEQYF
TRBJ2-7 | . | . | 13 | TRBV7-8 | TGTGCCAGCAGCTTAGCGACTCGCTACGAGCAGTACTTC | CASSLATRYEQYF
TRBJ1-2 | . | TRBD1 | 14 | TRBV30 | TGTGCCTGGAGCCCCCAGGGACAGGGACATGGCTACACCTTC | CAWSPQGQGHGYTF
TRBJ1-5 | . | . | 12 | TRBV12-3/TRBV12-4 | TGTGCCAGCAGTTTTGGGGTTCAGCCCCAGCATTTT | CASSFGVQPQHF
TRBJ1-5 | few | . | 20 | TRBV19 | TGTGCCAGTAGTTACCCCCAAGGACAGCCGGGTTTGACGTATTTTCAGCCCCAACATTTT | CASSYPQGQPGLTYFQPQHF
TRBJ2-1 | once | TRBD1 | 17 | TRBV5-1 | TGCGCCAGCAGCTTGGGGACAGGGGGCCCCGGGTGGAATGAGCAGTTCTTC | CASSLGTGGPGWNEQFF
TRBJ2-1 | . | . | 17 | TRBV15 | TGTGCCACCAGCAAGGGGGAGGTACAGGGTTTTAGGAATGAGCAGTTCTTC | CATSKGEVQGFRNEQFF
TRBJ1-5 | . | . | 14 | TRBV7-8 | TGTGCCAGCAGCTTAGGCAGGGGAGAGCAGCCCCAGCATTTT | CASSLGRGEQPQHF
TRBJ1-5 | . | TRBD1 | 14 | TRBV7-2 | TGTGCCAGCAGCTTAGACAGGGGAAGACAGCCCCAGCATTTT | CASSLDRGRQPQHF
TRBJ2-2 | . | . | 15 | TRBV27 | TGTGCCAGCAGTCCCTGGCTGGAAGGTTCCGGGGAGCTGTTTTTT | CASSPWLEGSGELFF
TRBJ2-3 | . | . | 15 | TRBV1 | TGCACCAGCAGCCAAGACAAGGTGATGGAGGATACGCAGTATTTT | CTSSQDKVMEDTQYF
TRBJ2-1 | once | . | 15 | TRBV5-1 | TGCGCCAGCAGCTTGTCCAACGCCGGCTACAATGAGCAGTTCTTC | CASSLSNAGYNEQFF
TRBJ2-5 | . | TRBD1 | 14 | TRBV11-2 | TGTGCCAGCAGCCGAGACAGGGTCGGAGAGACCCAGTACTTC | CASSRDRVGETQYF
TRBJ1-3 | . | . | 17 | TRBV2 | TGTGCCAGCACTCCATACCGGGACTCGGTTATTGGAAACACCATATATTTT | CASTPYRDSVIGNTIYF
TRBJ1-4 | . | . | 13 | TRBV15 | TGTGCCACCACACAACGGACTAATGAAAAACTGTTTTTT | CATTQRTNEKLFF
TRBJ1-2 | . | . | 13 | TRBV3-1/TRBV3-2 | TGTGCCAGCAGCCAGGGGATTGGAGATGGCTACACCTTC | CASSQGIGDGYTF
TRBJ2-7 | . | . | 15 | TRBV6-5 | TGTGCCAGCAGTTACTCGGGGGGGCATTACTACGAGCAGTACTTC | CASSYSGGHYYEQYF
TRBJ2-1 | . | . | 14 | TRBV7-9 | TGTGCCAGCAGCCGACCAACAAGGTACAATGAGCAGTTCTTC | CASSRPTRYNEQFF
TRBJ2-3 | . | . | 17 | TRBV24-1 | TGTGCCACCAGTGATTTCGGGAACAGCCAGGGCACAGATACGCAGTATTTT | CATSDFGNSQGTDTQYF
TRBJ2-7 | . | TRBD1 | 14 | TRBV5-1 | TGCGCCAGCAGCCGAACAGGGGTAGTCTCCGAGCAGTACTTC | CASSRTGVVSEQYF
TRBJ2-5 | . | . | 12 | TRBV3-1/TRBV3-2 | TGTGCCAGCAGCTTTGAGGAAGAGACCCAGTACTTC | CASSFEEETQYF
TRBJ2-7 | . | . | 14 | TRBV28 | TGTGCCAGCAGACTACAGACAGGCCCCTACGAGCAGTACTTC | CASRLQTGPYEQYF
TRBJ1-1 | . | TRBD1 | 15 | TRBV27 | TGTGCCAGCATCGCAATCCGGGACAGCAACACTGAAGCTTTCTTT | CASIAIRDSNTEAFF
TRBJ2-5 | . | TRBD2 | 16 | TRBV7-3 | TGTGCCAGCAGTCCTGGACTAGCGGGAGGTCGGGAGACCCAGTACTTC | CASSPGLAGGRETQYF
TRBJ1-2 | . | . | 15 | TRBV14 | TGTGCCAGCAGCCAAGTCAGGGGTTGGCTCTATGGCTACACCTTC | CASSQVRGWLYGYTF
TRBJ2-7 | few | . | 15 | TRBV7-8 | TGTGCCAGCAGCTCCAGACAGGAATACTGGCGCGAGCAGTACTTC | CASSSRQEYWREQYF